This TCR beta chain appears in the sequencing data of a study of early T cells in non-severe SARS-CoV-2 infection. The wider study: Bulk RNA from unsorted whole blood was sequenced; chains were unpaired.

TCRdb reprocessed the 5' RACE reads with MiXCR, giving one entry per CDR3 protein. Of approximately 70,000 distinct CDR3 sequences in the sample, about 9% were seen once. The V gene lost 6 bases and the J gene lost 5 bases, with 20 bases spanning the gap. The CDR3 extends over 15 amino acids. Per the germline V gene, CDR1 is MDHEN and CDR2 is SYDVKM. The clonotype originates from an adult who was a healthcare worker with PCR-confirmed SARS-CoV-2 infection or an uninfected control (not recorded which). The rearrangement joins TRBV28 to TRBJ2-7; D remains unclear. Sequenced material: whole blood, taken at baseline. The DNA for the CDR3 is TGTGCCAGCAGCCTACAACACTTCGTTTTCAACGAGCAGTACTTC. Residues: CASSLQHFVFNEQYF.